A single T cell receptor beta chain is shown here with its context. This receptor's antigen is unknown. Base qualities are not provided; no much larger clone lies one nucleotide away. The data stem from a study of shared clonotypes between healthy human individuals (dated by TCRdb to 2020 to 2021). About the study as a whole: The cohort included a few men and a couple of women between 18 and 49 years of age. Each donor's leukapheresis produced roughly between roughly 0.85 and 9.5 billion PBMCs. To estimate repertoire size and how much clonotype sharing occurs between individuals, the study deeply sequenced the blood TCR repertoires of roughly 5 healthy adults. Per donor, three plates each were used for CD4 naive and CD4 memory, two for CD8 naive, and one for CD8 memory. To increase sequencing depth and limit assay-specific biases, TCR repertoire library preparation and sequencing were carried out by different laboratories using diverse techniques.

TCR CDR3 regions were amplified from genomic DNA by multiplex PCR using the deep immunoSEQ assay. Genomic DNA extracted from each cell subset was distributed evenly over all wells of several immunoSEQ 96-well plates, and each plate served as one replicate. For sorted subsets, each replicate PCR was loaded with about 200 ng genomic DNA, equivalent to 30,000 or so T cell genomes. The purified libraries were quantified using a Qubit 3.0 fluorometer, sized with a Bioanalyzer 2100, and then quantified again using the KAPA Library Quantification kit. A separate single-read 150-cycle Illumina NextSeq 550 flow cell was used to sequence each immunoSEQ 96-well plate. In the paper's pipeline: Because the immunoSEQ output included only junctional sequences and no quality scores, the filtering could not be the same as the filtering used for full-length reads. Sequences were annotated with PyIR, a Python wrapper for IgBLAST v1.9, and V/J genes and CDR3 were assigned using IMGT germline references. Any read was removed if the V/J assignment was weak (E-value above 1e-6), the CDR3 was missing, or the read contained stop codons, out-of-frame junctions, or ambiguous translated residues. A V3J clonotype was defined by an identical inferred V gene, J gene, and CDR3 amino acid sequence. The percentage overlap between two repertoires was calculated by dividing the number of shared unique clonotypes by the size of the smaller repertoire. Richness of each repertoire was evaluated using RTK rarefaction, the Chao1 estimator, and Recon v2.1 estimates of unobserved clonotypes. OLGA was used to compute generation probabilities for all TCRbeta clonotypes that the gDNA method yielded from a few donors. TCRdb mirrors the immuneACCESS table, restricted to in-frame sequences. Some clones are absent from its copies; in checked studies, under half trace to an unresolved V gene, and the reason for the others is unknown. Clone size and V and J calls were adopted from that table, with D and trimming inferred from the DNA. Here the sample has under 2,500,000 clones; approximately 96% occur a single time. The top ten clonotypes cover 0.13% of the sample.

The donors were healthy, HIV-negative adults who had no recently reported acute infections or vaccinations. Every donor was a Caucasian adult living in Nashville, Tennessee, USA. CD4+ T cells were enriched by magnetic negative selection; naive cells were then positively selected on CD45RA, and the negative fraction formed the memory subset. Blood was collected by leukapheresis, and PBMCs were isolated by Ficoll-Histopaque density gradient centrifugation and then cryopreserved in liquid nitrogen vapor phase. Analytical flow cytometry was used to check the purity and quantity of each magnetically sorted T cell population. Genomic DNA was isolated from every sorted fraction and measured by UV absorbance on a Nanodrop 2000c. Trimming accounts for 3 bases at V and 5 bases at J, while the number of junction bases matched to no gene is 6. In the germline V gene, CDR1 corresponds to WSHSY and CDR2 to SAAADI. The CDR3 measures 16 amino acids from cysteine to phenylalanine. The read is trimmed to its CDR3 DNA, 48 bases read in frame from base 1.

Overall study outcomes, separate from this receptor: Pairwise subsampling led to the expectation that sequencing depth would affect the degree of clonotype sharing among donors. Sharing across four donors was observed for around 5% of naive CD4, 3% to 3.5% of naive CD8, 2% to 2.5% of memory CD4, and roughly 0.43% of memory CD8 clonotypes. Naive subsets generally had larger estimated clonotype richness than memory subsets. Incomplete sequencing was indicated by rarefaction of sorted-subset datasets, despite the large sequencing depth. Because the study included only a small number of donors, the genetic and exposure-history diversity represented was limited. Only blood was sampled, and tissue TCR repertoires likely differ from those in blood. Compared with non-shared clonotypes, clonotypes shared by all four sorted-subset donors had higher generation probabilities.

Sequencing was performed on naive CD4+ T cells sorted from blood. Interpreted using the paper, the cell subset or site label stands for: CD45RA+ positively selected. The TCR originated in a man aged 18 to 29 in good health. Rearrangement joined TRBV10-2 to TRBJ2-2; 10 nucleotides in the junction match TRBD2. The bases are TGCGCCAGCAGTGATAGAGGACTAGCGGATACCGGGGAGCTGTTTTTT. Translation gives CASSDRGLADTGELFF.